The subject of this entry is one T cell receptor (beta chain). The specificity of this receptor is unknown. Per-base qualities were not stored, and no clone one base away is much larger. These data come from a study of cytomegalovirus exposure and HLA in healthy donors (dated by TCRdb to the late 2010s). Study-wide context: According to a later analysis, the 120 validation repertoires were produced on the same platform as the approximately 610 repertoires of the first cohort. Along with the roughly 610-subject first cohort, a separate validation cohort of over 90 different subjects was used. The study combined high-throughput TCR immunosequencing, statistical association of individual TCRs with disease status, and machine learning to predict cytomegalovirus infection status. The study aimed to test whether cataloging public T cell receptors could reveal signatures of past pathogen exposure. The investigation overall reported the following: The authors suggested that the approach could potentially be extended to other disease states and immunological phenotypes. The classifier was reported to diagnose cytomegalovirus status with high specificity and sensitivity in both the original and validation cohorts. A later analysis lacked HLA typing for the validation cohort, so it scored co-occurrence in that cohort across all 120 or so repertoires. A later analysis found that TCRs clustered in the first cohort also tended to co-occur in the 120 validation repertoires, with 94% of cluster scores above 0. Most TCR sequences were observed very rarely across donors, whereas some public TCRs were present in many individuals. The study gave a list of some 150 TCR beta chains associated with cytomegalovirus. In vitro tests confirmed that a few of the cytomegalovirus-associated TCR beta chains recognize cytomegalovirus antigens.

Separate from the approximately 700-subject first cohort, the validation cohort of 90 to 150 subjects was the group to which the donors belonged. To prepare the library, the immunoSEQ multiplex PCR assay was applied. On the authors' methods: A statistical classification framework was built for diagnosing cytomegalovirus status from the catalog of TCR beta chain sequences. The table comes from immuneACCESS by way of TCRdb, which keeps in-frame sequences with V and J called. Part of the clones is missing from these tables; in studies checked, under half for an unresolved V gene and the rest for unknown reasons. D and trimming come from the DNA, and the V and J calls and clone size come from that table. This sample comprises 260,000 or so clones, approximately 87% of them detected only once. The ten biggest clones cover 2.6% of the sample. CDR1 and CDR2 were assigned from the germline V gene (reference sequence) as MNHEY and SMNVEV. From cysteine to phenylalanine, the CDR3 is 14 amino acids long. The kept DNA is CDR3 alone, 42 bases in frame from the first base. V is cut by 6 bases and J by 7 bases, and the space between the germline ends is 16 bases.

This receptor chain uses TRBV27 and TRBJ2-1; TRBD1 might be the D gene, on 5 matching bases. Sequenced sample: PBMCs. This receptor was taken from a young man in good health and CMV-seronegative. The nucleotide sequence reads TGTGCCAGCAGAAACCCCAGGGTTGGGAATGAGCAGTTCTTC. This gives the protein CASRNPRVGNEQFF.